This TCR beta chain was profiled in a study of T cells in Graves' hyperthyroidism and ophthalmopathy. From RNA transcripts, TCR beta CDR3 regions were amplified. Researchers ran a first-round RT-PCR on the TCR CDR3 using the HTBI primer set. TCRdb passed the multiplex PCR reads through MiXCR, listing each CDR3 protein once. The sample has a few hundred thousand distinct CDR3 sequences; 15% to 18% are singletons. Exclusion of patients followed from uncontrolled infection, other autoimmune disease, pregnancy or lactation. Points from the study as a whole: The majority of expanded thyroid clonotypes above 0.001 also appeared in blood. The model's output predicted ophthalmopathy at a median of 6.5 months prior to onset.

Comments on this clonotype: Its target is unknown.

V lost 1 base and J lost 4; bases outside the gene matches: 4. This CDR3 region has 16 residues. The V gene's germline CDR1 is LNHNV and CDR2 YYDKDF (reference sequence). The TCR sequence derives from a woman in her twenties or thirties with Graves' hyperthyroidism. The sequenced material came from blood. The chain couples TRBV15 to TRBJ2-7; TRBD2 matches 13 bases. The CDR3 spells CATSRAGLAGEYEQYF. The CDR3 DNA reads TGTGCCACCAGCAGAGCTGGACTAGCGGGAGAGTACGAGCAGTACTTC.